The source of this T cell receptor (beta chain) is a study of blood T cell repertoires in COVID-19. Study background: T cells, B-cell-depleted T cells, or PBMCs provided the cDNA or gDNA that served as material.

Generated by immunoSEQ multiplex PCR, the TCRdb table keeps only in-frame clones and is missing some. The repertoire includes 200,000 to 250,000 clones, around 85% of them detected once, and approximately 2.3% sits in the top ten. This CDR3 spans 15 amino acids. After removal of 4 bases from V and 3 bases from J, the junction contained 8 bases not matched to a gene. The V gene's germline CDR1 is SGHNT and CDR2 YYREEE (reference sequence). This clonotype was sampled from a woman in her sixties or seventies with COVID-19, enrolled during active disease. The specimen sequenced was peripheral blood. The gene calls are TRBV5-4 and TRBJ1-2, with 8 bases matching TRBD1. CDR3 region: CASSQYTTGDYGYTF. The CDR3 region has the DNA TGTGCCAGCAGCCAATACACGACAGGGGACTATGGCTACACCTTC.